The 4 T cell receptor beta chains in this list originate from one sample, sequenced in a study of T cells in Graves' hyperthyroidism and ophthalmopathy. TCR beta CDR3 sequences were amplified from RNA transcripts. An initial round of RT-PCR targeting the TCR CDR3 relied on the HTBI primer set. TCRdb re-called the multiplex PCR reads through MiXCR, storing one row per CDR3 protein. The sample has over 250,000 distinct CDR3 sequences, 25% seen once; the top ten hold 25% to 30%. The sequenced material came from blood. The origin of the receptors is a man aged 35 to 55 with Graves' hyperthyroidism that later progressed to Graves' ophthalmopathy.

There are many counts of this clonotype. This chain joins TRBV28 and TRBJ1-1; the D gene is possibly TRBD1 (6 bases). Between the trimmed V and J ends, which lost 4 bases and 1 base, there was a span of 7 bases. Germline CDR1 MDHEN, CDR2 SYDVKM. CDR3 length equals 13 residues. The CDR3, as DNA: TGTGCCAGCAGTTGGACAGCGAACACTGAAGCTTTCTTT. It yields the protein CASSWTANTEAFF.

V gene TRBV7-2 combines with J gene TRBJ1-3; D not resolved. The CDR3 runs to 14 residues. From germline, CDR1 is SGHTA and CDR2 FQGNSA. V was trimmed by 6 bases and J by 0 bases, leaving 9 bases between them. The CDR3 loop is CASRSGFSGNTIYF. CDR3 sequence (DNA): TGTGCCAGCAGGTCGGGGTTCTCTGGAAACACCATATATTTT.

The chain carries TRBV6-5 and TRBJ1-1; 7 nucleotides line up with TRBD1. Germline-derived CDR1 and CDR2 are MNHEY and SVGAGI. Losses at the gene ends were 0 bases for V and 3 bases for J; bases not matched to a gene: 4. The CDR3 consists of 15 residues. For the CDR3, the DNA is TGTGCCAGCAGTTACTCTGATCAGGGGGACACTGAAGCTTTCTTT. Translating gives CASSYSDQGDTEAFF.

Many counts were recorded for this clonotype. As DNA, the CDR3 is TGTGCCAGCAGCGTCAGTAGAGGTCTAGCGAGGAACACCGGGGAGCTGTTTTTT. Amino acid sequence: CASSVSRGLARNTGELFF. This chain links TRBV9 with TRBJ2-2; D perhaps matches TRBD2 (6 bases). The CDR3 has 18 residues. Trimming took off 2 bases at V and 1 base at J, with 18 bases between the two ends. Per the germline V gene, CDR1 is SGDLS and CDR2 is YYNGEE.